A single T cell receptor (beta chain) is shown here with its context. What it recognizes is unknown. These data belong to a study of T cell responses to AZD1222 COVID-19 vaccine. Losses at the gene ends were 3 bases for V and 3 bases for J; bases not matched to a gene: 3. The germline V gene has CDR1 KGHSH and CDR2 LQKENI. The CDR3 is 14 residues long. Points from the study as a whole: There were mostly white British donors and more females than males, and clonal diversity was possibly underestimated. Repertoire sampling was restricted to post-peak T cell response timepoints. Unmutated variant regions reportedly attract nearly half of all spike-specific TCRs.

The repertoire was sequenced with immunoSEQ multiplex PCR; TCRdb's copy has only in-frame clones and lacks some. The data show 150,000 to 200,000 clones, with approximately 92% seen just once and 6.9% held by the top ten. V is TRBV18 and J is TRBJ2-7, with 9 bases matching TRBD1. The sample consisted of peripheral blood, taken on day 0 of AZD1222 vaccination. This TCR was recovered from an adult in good health. In DNA, the CDR3 is TGTGCCAGCTCACCTGGGACAGGGAACTACGAGCAGTACGTC. This encodes CASSPGTGNYEQYV.